The source of this TCR beta chain is a study of regulatory T cells in long-lasting Graves disease. Regarding the study as a whole: Favored usage of TRBV28, TRBJ1-2 and TRBJ2-5 was recorded in persistent disease.

This clonotype was detected ten times or more. Its antigen is as yet unknown. Building the TCR beta libraries relied on iRepertoire HTBI primers, and CDR3 regions underwent Arm-PCR. TCRdb passed the multiplex PCR reads through MiXCR, listing each CDR3 protein once. Among 420,000 or so distinct CDR3 sequences listed, roughly 15% were seen once. Germline values: CDR1 LGHDT, CDR2 YNNKEL (reference sequence). CDR3 length: 15 amino acids. Trimming cost V 2 bases and J 2 bases, with 13 bases left between them. Documented time point: newly diagnosed GD, antithyroid drugs for less than 3 months. PBMC-derived RNA was used for the TCR library. These sequences were also reported in another study, on T cells in Graves' hyperthyroidism and ophthalmopathy. As reported in that work: A lack of ophthalmopathy progression within 18 months defined stable Graves' hyperthyroidism. For the diagnoses, clinical symptoms, serum thyroxine and TRAb, thyroid ultrasound and orbital computed tomography were used.

The chain carries TRBV3-1 and TRBJ2-7; D is unclear. The sequence was collected from a woman between 18 and 30 years old with Graves disease. This specimen consisted of peripheral blood mononuclear cells (PBMCs), obtained at new diagnosis, from a patient treated with antithyroid drugs. CDR3 DNA sequence: TGTGCCAGCAGCCAAAGTCCGACCCCAGCCTACGAGCAGTACTTC. This encodes CASSQSPTPAYEQYF.